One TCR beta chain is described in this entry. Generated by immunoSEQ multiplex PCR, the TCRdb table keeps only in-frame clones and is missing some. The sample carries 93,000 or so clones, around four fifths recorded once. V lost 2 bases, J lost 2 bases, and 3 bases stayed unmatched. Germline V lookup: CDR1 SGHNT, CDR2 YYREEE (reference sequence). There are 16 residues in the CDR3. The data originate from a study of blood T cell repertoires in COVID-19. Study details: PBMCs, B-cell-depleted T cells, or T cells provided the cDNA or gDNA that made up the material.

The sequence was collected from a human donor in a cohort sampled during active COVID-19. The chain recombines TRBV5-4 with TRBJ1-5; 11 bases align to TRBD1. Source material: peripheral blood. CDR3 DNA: TGTGCCAGCAGCTTTTTGGGACAGGGGGGCAATCAGCCCCAGCATTTT. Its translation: CASSFLGQGGNQPQHF.